Listed below are T cell receptor beta chains from one sample, sequenced in a study of blood T cell dynamics during melanoma immunotherapy. Generated by immunoSEQ multiplex PCR, the TCRdb table keeps only in-frame clones and is missing some. In the table there are just under 650 clones, about 71% of which are singletons. The sequencing here drew on central memory CD8+ T cells from blood, taken from a patient treated with checkpoint blockade. The receptors stem from a human donor with melanoma. Both conserved end residues are part of each CDR3. A D gene is named only where the DNA matches it firmly. Size is stated for part of the rows, as once, few or many counts, or as a class when the clone is expanded.

D	J	V	size	CDR3	DNA
-	TRBJ2-7	TRBV7-6	-	CASSLAPPSVQSYEQYF	TGTGCCAGCAGCTTAGCGCCTCCTAGCGTACAATCCTACGAGCAGTACTTC
TRBD2	TRBJ2-7	TRBV4-3	-	CASSQDTETSGSYEQYF	TGCGCCAGCAGCCAAGATACAGAGACTAGCGGGAGTTACGAGCAGTACTTC
TRBD2	TRBJ2-2	TRBV6-1	-	CASSRTSGPTGELFF	TGTGCCAGCAGTAGAACTAGCGGGCCAACCGGGGAGCTGTTTTTT
-	TRBJ1-5	TRBV29-1	-	CSVLEDRENQPQHF	TGCAGCGTTTTGGAGGACAGAGAAAATCAGCCCCAGCATTTT
-	TRBJ1-5	TRBV5-6	-	CASSLGINSNQPQHF	TGTGCCAGCAGCTTGGGGATAAATAGCAATCAGCCCCAGCATTTT
-	TRBJ2-1	TRBV7-3	-	CASSLYRGGNEQFF	TGTGCCAGCAGCTTATACAGGGGAGGGAATGAGCAGTTCTTC
-	TRBJ2-5	TRBV6-6	-	CASSYSRAVKETQYF	TGTGCCAGCAGTTATAGTCGGGCAGTCAAAGAGACCCAGTACTTC
-	TRBJ2-7	TRBV6-1	-	CAISEDTSSYEQYF	TGTGCCATCAGTGAGGACACAAGCTCCTACGAGCAGTACTTC
-	TRBJ2-7	TRBV27	-	CASSLSSPPLEQYF	TGTGCCAGCAGTTTATCGAGCCCACCCCTCGAGCAGTACTTC
-	TRBJ2-7	TRBV7-2	once	CASTRGGGWNEQYF	TGTGCCAGCACCCGAGGGGGAGGGTGGAACGAGCAGTACTTC
TRBD2	TRBJ2-1	TRBV2	-	CASSDLTGGSIHEQFF	TGTGCCAGCAGTGACCTGACGGGCGGGAGCATCCATGAGCAGTTCTTC
-	TRBJ1-6	TRBV27	-	CASSLAQGSGNSPLHF	TGTGCCAGCAGTTTAGCGCAAGGGTCCGGTAATTCACCCCTCCACTTT
-	TRBJ1-2	TRBV13	-	CASSLLIYGYTF	TGTGCCAGCAGCTTACTGATCTATGGCTACACCTTC
TRBD2	TRBJ2-7	TRBV6-1	-	CASTQTSGPNEQYF	TGTGCCAGCACCCAGACTAGCGGGCCAAACGAGCAGTACTTC
-	TRBJ2-7	TRBV30	-	CAWSVKAYEQYF	TGTGCCTGGAGTGTAAAAGCGTACGAGCAGTACTTC
-	TRBJ2-7	TRBV28	-	CASSSGRYPYEQYF	TGTGCCAGCAGCTCCGGCAGGTATCCTTACGAGCAGTACTTC
-	TRBJ2-7	TRBV7-9	-	CASSLTQGPYSYEQYF	TGTGCCAGCAGCTTAACCCAGGGGCCATACTCCTACGAGCAGTACTTC
-	TRBJ1-2	TRBV7-3	-	CASSLTGTNGYTF	TGTGCCAGCAGCTTAACAGGGACAAATGGCTACACCTTC
-	TRBJ1-5	TRBV28	hyperexpanded	CASSSGEPHQPQHF	TGTGCCAGCAGTTCGGGGGAGCCCCATCAGCCCCAGCATTTT
-	TRBJ1-2	TRBV4-3	-	CASSLDSAQPYGYTF	TGCGCCAGCAGCCTCGACAGCGCCCAACCCTATGGCTACACCTTC
-	TRBJ2-3	TRBV29-1	few	CSAKGGGEADTQYF	TGCAGCGCTAAGGGAGGGGGCGAGGCAGATACGCAGTATTTT
TRBD1	TRBJ2-3	TRBV28	-	CASSSRTGRWDTQYF	TGTGCCAGCAGTTCTCGGACAGGGCGGTGGGATACGCAGTATTTT
-	TRBJ2-7	TRBV5-4	-	CASSPGAGSTYEQYF	TGTGCCAGCAGCCCTGGGGCGGGGTCCACCTACGAGCAGTACTTC
-	TRBJ2-7	TRBV6-6	-	CASSSWTHTDEQYF	TGTGCCAGCAGTTCGTGGACCCACACCGACGAGCAGTACTTC
-	TRBJ2-2	TRBV7-9	-	CASSRTSPGELFF	TGTGCCAGCAGTCGAACTAGTCCCGGGGAGCTGTTTTTT
-	TRBJ1-2	TRBV19	-	CASSIGREPWDGYTF	TGTGCCAGTAGTATAGGACGGGAACCATGGGATGGCTACACCTTC
TRBD1	TRBJ1-1	TRBV2	-	CASHTGDPEAFF	TGTGCCAGTCACACAGGGGATCCTGAAGCTTTCTTT
TRBD1	TRBJ1-1	TRBV27	-	CASSLTTGGTEAFF	TGTGCCAGCAGTTTAACTACAGGGGGCACTGAAGCTTTCTTT
-	TRBJ1-1	TRBV4-1	-	CASSQSGNTEAFF	TGCGCCAGCAGCCAATCGGGAAACACTGAAGCTTTCTTT
-	TRBJ1-2	TRBV2	-	CASRRGEIF	TGTGCCAGCCGAAGGGGGGAAATCTTC
TRBD1	TRBJ2-2	TRBV27	-	CASNDRAGTGELFF	TGTGCCAGCAACGACAGGGCTGGGACCGGGGAGCTGTTTTTT
-	TRBJ2-7	TRBV6-1	-	CASSAKILNYEQYF	TGTGCCAGCAGTGCTAAGATTTTAAACTACGAGCAGTACTTC
TRBD1	TRBJ1-1	TRBV27	once	CASSPRGENTEAFF	TGTGCCAGCAGTCCCAGGGGGGAAAACACTGAAGCTTTCTTT
TRBD2	TRBJ2-5	TRBV6-5	few	CASRHLLAGEETQYF	TGTGCCAGCAGGCATCTACTAGCGGGGGAAGAGACCCAGTACTTC
-	TRBJ2-2	TRBV6-4	-	CASSDKNTGELFF	TGTGCCAGCAGTGACAAGAACACCGGGGAGCTGTTTTTT
-	TRBJ1-1	TRBV19	-	CASSIGQGLSTEAFF	TGTGCCAGTAGTATCGGGCAGGGACTGTCCACTGAAGCTTTCTTT
-	TRBJ1-4	TRBV9	few	CASSVGGQQTNEKLFF	TGTGCCAGCAGCGTAGGGGGACAACAAACTAATGAAAAACTGTTTTTT
-	TRBJ2-3	TRBV11-2	once	CASSLGGDTQYF	TGTGCCAGCAGCTTAGGAGGCGATACGCAGTATTTT
TRBD1	TRBJ2-7	TRBV27	-	CASRVGTGHYEQYF	TGTGCCAGCAGGGTAGGGACAGGGCACTACGAGCAGTACTTC
TRBD2	TRBJ2-1	TRBV6-4	-	CASSWTSGSDEQFF	TGTGCCAGCAGTTGGACTAGCGGGAGCGATGAGCAGTTCTTC
-	TRBJ2-7	TRBV10-1	-	CASSRNRANSYEQYF	TGCGCCAGCAGTCGTAACAGGGCTAACTCCTACGAGCAGTACTTC
TRBD2	TRBJ2-3	TRBV5-6	-	CASSWGARGRADTQYF	TGTGCCAGCAGCTGGGGGGCTCGCGGGAGGGCAGATACGCAGTATTTT
-	TRBJ2-2	TRBV10-3	-	CAISEDLWNTGELFF	TGTGCCATCAGTGAGGATTTATGGAACACCGGGGAGCTGTTTTTT
TRBD1	TRBJ1-3	TRBV7-7	hyperexpanded	CASKDRGNTIYF	TGTGCTAGCAAGGACAGGGGAAACACCATATATTTT
-	TRBJ2-3	TRBV6-4	-	CASWITDTQYF	TGTGCCAGTTGGATCACAGATACGCAGTATTTT
-	TRBJ2-6	TRBV28	-	CASAPGFSANVLTF	TGTGCCAGCGCCCCAGGGTTCTCGGCCAACGTCCTGACTTTC
TRBD2	TRBJ2-1	TRBV5-4	once	CASSLGLAGPLSYNEQFF	TGTGCCAGCAGCTTGGGGCTAGCGGGGCCATTATCCTACAATGAGCAGTTCTTC
-	TRBJ1-2	TRBV10-3	few	CAISSDGSGYTF	TGTGCCATCAGCTCGGATGGGTCTGGCTACACCTTC
-	TRBJ2-7	TRBV28	-	CASSFRTESNSYEQYF	TGTGCCAGCAGTTTCCGGACAGAAAGTAACTCCTACGAGCAGTACTTC
-	TRBJ1-2	TRBV7-8	large	CASSLTGTNGYTF	TGTGCCAGCAGCTTAACAGGGACAAATGGCTACACCTTC
-	TRBJ1-4	TRBV6-6	-	CASSYGGGFNEKLFF	TGTGCCAGCAGTTACGGAGGGGGGTTTAATGAAAAACTGTTTTTT